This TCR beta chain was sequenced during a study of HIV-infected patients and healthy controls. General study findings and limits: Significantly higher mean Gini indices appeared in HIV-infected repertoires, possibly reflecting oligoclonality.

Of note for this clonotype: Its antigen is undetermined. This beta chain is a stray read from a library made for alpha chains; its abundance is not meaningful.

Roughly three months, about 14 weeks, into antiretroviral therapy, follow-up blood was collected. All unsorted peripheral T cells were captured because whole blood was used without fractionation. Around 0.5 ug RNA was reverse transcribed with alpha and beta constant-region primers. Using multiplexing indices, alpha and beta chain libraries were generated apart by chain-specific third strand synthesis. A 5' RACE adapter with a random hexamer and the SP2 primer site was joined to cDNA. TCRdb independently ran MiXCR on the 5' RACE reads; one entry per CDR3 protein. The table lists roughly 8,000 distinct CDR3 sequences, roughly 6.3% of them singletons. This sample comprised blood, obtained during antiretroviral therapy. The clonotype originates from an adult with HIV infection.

The CDR3 sequence: CASSLDLTYNEQFF. DNA for the CDR3: TGTGCCAGCAGCCTTGACTTAACCTACAATGAGCAGTTCTTC. The gene calls are TRBV11-2 and TRBJ2-1; the D is unclear. Trimming left V 5 bases short and J 2 bases short, with 10 bases between. From germline, CDR1 is SGHAT and CDR2 FQNNGV. The CDR3 is 14 amino acids. Looking up the rest from reference TRBV11-2 and TRBJ2-1 gives the full variable domain: EAGVAQSPRYKIIEKRQSVAFWCNPISGHATLYWYQQILGQGPKLLIQFQNNGVVDDSQLPKDRFSAERLKGVDSTLKIQPAKLEDSAVYLCASSLDLTYNEQFFGPGTRLTVL.